One sample yielded the 24 T cell receptor beta chains listed below, sequenced in a study of blood T cell repertoires in COVID-19. The repertoire was sequenced with immunoSEQ multiplex PCR; TCRdb's copy has only in-frame clones and lacks some. The data hold about 94,000 clones, with 65% to 85% observed a single time. Specimen: peripheral blood. The receptors here all came from a man aged 70 or older with COVID-19, enrolled during active disease.

The V call is TRBV7-2, the J call TRBJ2-3; tentatively, D is TRBD2 (5 bases). There are 15 residues in the CDR3. Looked up from germline, CDR1 is SGHTA and CDR2 is FQGNSA. V dropped 5 bases and J dropped 5 bases, with 17 bases sitting between them. The CDR3 here is CASSPGGPRGDTQYF. CDR3 coding DNA: TGTGCCAGCAGCCCCGGAGGTCCGAGAGGAGATACGCAGTATTTT.

This clone has more than one count but fewer than ten. This chain links TRBV6-5 with TRBJ1-3; 10 bases are a match to TRBD1. This CDR3 spans 15 amino acids. The trim removed 6 bases at V and 3 bases at J, leaving 5 bases unmatched. Germline V gives CDR1 MNHEY, CDR2 SVGAGI. The CDR3 nucleotides are TGTGCCAGCAGGCGGGACAGGGGAAGTGGAAACACCATATATTTT. Its protein product is CASRRDRGSGNTIYF.

V gene TRBV7-9 combines with J gene TRBJ1-1, with TRBD1 matching 11 bases. Looked up from germline, CDR1 is SEHNR and CDR2 is FQNEAQ (reference sequence). This CDR3 has 16 residues. V shed 4 bases and J 6 bases; nucleotides not matched to a gene: 10. The CDR3 DNA is TGTGCCAGCAGCTCCGGACAGGGGGCAATGTATGCTGAAGCTTTCTTT. This encodes CASSSGQGAMYAEAFF.

The V gene is TRBV6-5, the J gene TRBJ1-6, with 7 bases aligning to TRBD1. The junction had 3 bases not matched to a gene; V was cut back by 6 bases and J by 1 base. Germline V gives CDR1 MNHEY, CDR2 SVGAGI. The CDR3 has 15 amino acids. The CDR3 protein is CASRSGGSYNSPLHF. CDR3 coding DNA: TGTGCCAGCAGGTCAGGGGGATCCTATAATTCACCCCTCCACTTT.

The chain carries TRBV28 and TRBJ2-2, with D possibly being TRBD1 (7 bases). CDR1 and CDR2 from the germline V gene are MDHEN and SYDVKM. V lost 7 bases and J lost 5, with 14 bases in between. The CDR3 has 14 residues. DNA of the CDR3: TGTGCCAGCACCCCAGGGGGGTGGACCGGGGAGCTGTTTTTT. Its protein product is CASTPGGWTGELFF. Together with reference TRBV28 and TRBJ2-2, the CDR3 gives the full variable domain: DVKVTQSSRYLVKRTGEKVFLECVQDMDHENMFWYRQDPGLGLRLIYFSYDVKMKEKGDIPEGYSVSREKKERFSLILESASTNQTSMYLCASTPGGWTGELFFGEGSRLTVL.

The J gene is TRBJ2-3, the V gene TRBV10-2, with TRBD2 matching over 8 bases. The CDR3 extends over 15 amino acids. The V gene end was trimmed by 7 bases and the J gene end by 0 bases; junction bases not matched to a gene: 6. Germline lookup yields CDR1 WSHSY and CDR2 SAAADI. CDR3 sequence: CASKGSGVSTDTQYF. CDR3 DNA: TGCGCCAGCAAAGGTAGCGGGGTTAGCACAGATACGCAGTATTTT.

This chain links TRBV28 with TRBJ2-7, with 7 nucleotides matching TRBD2. The CDR3 covers 15 residues. J lost 4 bases, V lost 5 bases, and 11 bases had no gene match. Germline V gene data show CDR1 as MDHEN and CDR2 as SYDVKM. The CDR3 is CASSPKLGGVYEQYF. Here the CDR3 DNA reads TGTGCCAGCAGTCCTAAATTGGGGGGGGTTTACGAGCAGTACTTC.

About this clone itself: The same CDR3 is also encoded by other DNA sequences in this sample. The chain recombines TRBV4-3 with TRBJ1-4; maybe TRBD1 (5 bases). The CDR3 is made up of 14 amino acids. Trimming left V 1 base short and J 2 bases short, with 5 bases between. Per germline, CDR1 LGHNA and CDR2 YSLEER. CDR3: CASSQGGTNEKLFF. The CDR3 DNA sequence: TGCGCCAGCAGCCAAGGGGGCACTAATGAAAAACTGTTTTTT.

About this clone: Other nucleotide sequences from this sample produce the same CDR3. This chain joins TRBV6-2 or TRBV6-3 and TRBJ2-2; D is unresolved. The CDR3 extends over 13 amino acids. V shed 0 bases and J shed 6 bases, with 5 bases lying between them. In germline, CDR1 is MNHEY, CDR2 SVGEGT. CDR3 sequence: CASSYSSSGELFF. In DNA, the CDR3 is TGTGCCAGCAGTTACTCGTCGTCCGGGGAGCTGTTTTTT.

The gene calls are TRBV5-4 and TRBJ1-2, with D possibly being TRBD1 (5 bases). Trimming shortened V by 8 bases and J by 8 bases, and 28 bases separated the two germline ends. The germline V gene has CDR1 SGHNT and CDR2 YYREEE (reference sequence). The CDR3 sequence is 16 residues long. The CDR3: CASSRSVRQSRNGYTF. The CDR3, as DNA: TGTGCCAGTAGCCGATCCGTCCGACAGTCTAGGAACGGCTACACCTTC.

This chain joins TRBV7-2 and TRBJ2-4; 9 nucleotides match TRBD2. CDR3 length: 15 residues. Trimming removed 5 bases from V and 8 bases from J; junction bases left unmatched: 10. Germline lookup yields CDR1 SGHTA and CDR2 FQGNSA. CDR3 residues: CASSRPASGAHIQYF. In nucleotides, the CDR3 is TGTGCCAGCAGCCGCCCGGCTAGCGGGGCTCACATTCAGTACTTC.

The chain is built from TRBV4-2 and TRBJ1-1; unclear D gene. Germline V gene sequence: CDR1 LGHNA, CDR2 YNFKEQ. V lost 0 bases and J lost 1, with 6 bases in between. CDR3 length: 14 amino acids. The DNA for the CDR3 is TGTGCCAGCAGCCAAGATTTAGCGAACACTGAAGCTTTCTTT. Its translation is CASSQDLANTEAFF.

This clone appeared a single time. The chain has TRBV9 and TRBJ2-5; 9 nucleotides align to TRBD2. The CDR3 contains 15 residues. V lost 6 bases, J lost 5 bases, and 11 bases stayed unmatched. CDR1 is SGDLS and CDR2 is YYNGEE in the germline V gene. The CDR3 DNA reads TGTGCCAGCAACGCGAGAGCGGGGGGTTGGGAGACCCAGTACTTC. The encoded protein is CASNARAGGWETQYF.

This chain joins TRBV10-3 and TRBJ2-3; D may be TRBD2 (6 bases). Trimming stripped 0 bases from V and 5 bases from J, with 15 bases between. The CDR3 has 16 amino acids. Looked up from germline, CDR1 is ENHRY and CDR2 is SYGVKD. The CDR3 DNA sequence: TGTGCCATCAGTGAGTCCCCGGGTGGGGGAGGAGATACGCAGTATTTT. It yields the protein CAISESPGGGGDTQYF.

The gene calls are TRBV29-1 and TRBJ2-5; D call uncertain. Trimming left V 5 bases short and J 1 base short, with 5 bases between. Germline values: CDR1 SQVTM, CDR2 ANQGSEA. The CDR3 length is 11 residues. CDR3 sequence reads: CSVRFQETQYF. In DNA form, the CDR3 reads TGCAGCGTTCGGTTCCAAGAGACCCAGTACTTC.

The J gene is TRBJ1-2, the V gene TRBV7-9; 7 nucleotides agree with TRBD1. The CDR3 is 12 residues long. Germline V gene sequence: CDR1 SEHNR, CDR2 FQNEAQ (reference sequence). V gave up 5 bases and J gave up 8 bases; unmatched junction bases: 5. In nucleotides, the CDR3 is TGTGCCAGCAGCGCCGTGACAGGGGGCTACACCTTC. This gives the protein CASSAVTGGYTF.

This clone has a handful of counts. The rearrangement uses TRBV19 and TRBJ1-1; 8 bases fit TRBD1. Germline V gene data show CDR1 as LNHDA and CDR2 as SQIVND (reference sequence). The CDR3 runs to 14 residues. After removal of 5 bases from V and 3 bases from J, the junction contained 5 bases not matched to a gene. CDR3 sequence (DNA): TGTGCCAGTAGTGCCCTGGACAGGGACACTGAAGCTTTCTTT. Translation gives CASSALDRDTEAFF. Based on the CDR3 plus reference TRBV19 and TRBJ1-1, the full variable domain is DGGITQSPKYLFRKEGQNVTLSCEQNLNHDAMYWYRQDPGQGLRLIYYSQIVNDFQKGDIAEGYSVSREKKESFPLTVTSAQKNPTAFYLCASSALDRDTEAFFGQGTRLTVV.

The chain employs TRBV5-5 and TRBJ2-7, with 7 bases fitting TRBD1. The V gene's germline CDR1 is SGHKS and CDR2 YYEKEE (reference sequence). Trimming at V came to 4 bases and at J to 0 bases, leaving 10 bases not matched to a gene. CDR3 length: 16 residues. The CDR3 sequence: CASSRGVPGGSYEQYF. The CDR3 DNA reads TGTGCCAGCAGCAGAGGGGTACCAGGGGGCTCCTACGAGCAGTACTTC. The whole variable domain, filled in from reference TRBV5-5 and TRBJ2-7, reads DAGVTQSPTHLIKTRGQQVTLRCSPISGHKSVSWYQQVLGQGPQFIFQYYEKEERGRGNFPDRFSARQFPNYSSELNVNALLLGDSALYLCASSRGVPGGSYEQYFGPGTRLTVT.

The chain is built from TRBV28 and TRBJ1-5, with D possibly matching TRBD1 (6 bases). The germline gives CDR1 MDHEN, CDR2 SYDVKM. Deletions cut 6 bases from V and 7 bases from J, with 16 bases between. The CDR3 runs to 14 residues. This chain's CDR3 is CASSIPGGRQPQHF. CDR3 DNA: TGTGCCAGCAGCATCCCGGGGGGGCGGCAGCCCCAGCATTTT.

The genes are TRBV6-2 or TRBV6-3 and TRBJ1-2; D unclear. This CDR3 is 12 amino acids long. In germline, CDR1 is MNHEY, CDR2 SVGEGT. The germline V and J ends were trimmed by 2 bases and 4 bases, with 5 bases remaining between them. The CDR3 nucleotides read TGTGCCAGCAGTTACGAGGCCTATGGCTACACCTTC. Translated, it gives CASSYEAYGYTF.

This sequence joins TRBV20-1 and TRBJ2-5; 10 bases fit TRBD2. Germline V lookup: CDR1 DFQATT, CDR2 SNEGSKA (reference sequence). The CDR3 has 14 residues. After removal of 3 bases from V and 2 bases from J, the junction contained 3 bases not matched to a gene. CDR3 sequence (DNA): TGCAGTGCTAGTCTAGCGGGAGTTCAAGAGACCCAGTACTTC. As protein: CSASLAGVQETQYF.

This clone was seen a handful of times. The J gene is TRBJ1-1, the V gene TRBV2; 10 bases are a match to TRBD1. Germline V lookup: CDR1 SNHLY, CDR2 FYNNEI. Trimming removed 10 bases from V and 4 bases from J; junction bases left unmatched: 6. The CDR3 runs to 13 residues. Here the CDR3 reads CATRTGGSTEAFF. DNA of the CDR3: TGTGCCACGCGGACAGGGGGGAGCACTGAAGCTTTCTTT.

The chain employs TRBV19 and TRBJ2-2; 16 bases match TRBD2. V lost 8 bases, J lost 2 bases, and 5 bases stayed unmatched. CDR3 length: 17 residues. Germline V CDR1 and CDR2: LNHDA, SQIVND (reference sequence). The CDR3 is CASAGLAGGKNTGELFF. Written as DNA, the CDR3 is TGTGCCAGTGCGGGACTAGCGGGGGGGAAAAACACCGGGGAGCTGTTTTTT.

The V and J genes are TRBV5-1 and TRBJ2-3, with 12 bases that match TRBD2. The germline gives CDR1 SGHRS, CDR2 YFSETQ. CDR3 length: 15 amino acids. Losses at the gene ends were 0 bases for V and 6 bases for J; bases not matched to a gene: 2. In nucleotides, the CDR3 is TGCGCCAGCAGCTTGGGGACTAGCGGGATTGATACGCAGTATTTT. Residues: CASSLGTSGIDTQYF.